These 18 T cell receptor beta chains came from one sample sequenced in a study of blood T cell repertoires in COVID-19 (TCRdb year 2020). The protocol used for the library was the immunoSEQ multiplex PCR assay. As stored in TCRdb, this immuneACCESS dataset retains in-frame rearrangements with V and J assigned. A fraction of the clones does not appear; measured against another copy, unresolved V genes explain less than half of the discrepancy, and the remainder lacks a known reason. The sample records about 190,000 clones, roughly 84% of which are singletons. The ten largest clones add up to about 3.5% of the sample. Material: PBMCs or T cells enriched from blood (not recorded which). These receptor sequences come from a woman aged 25 to 39 who had recovered from COVID-19.

The chain combines TRBV30 with TRBJ1-2; tentatively, D is TRBD1 (5 bases). V lost 3 bases and J lost 8, with 19 bases in between. The CDR3 sequence is 14 residues long. Looked up from germline, CDR1 is GTSNPN and CDR2 is SVGIG (reference sequence). CDR3 loop: CAWSARRGLRGYTF. CDR3 sequence (DNA): TGTGCCTGGAGCGCACGCCGGGGACTCAGGGGCTACACCTTC. The variable domain in full, completed from reference TRBV30 and TRBJ1-2, reads SQTIHQWPATLVQPVGSPLSLECTVEGTSNPNLYWYRQAAGRGLQLLFYSVGIGQISSEVPQNLSASRPQDRQFILSSKKLLLSDSGFYLCAWSARRGLRGYTFGSGTRLTVV.

The V and J genes are TRBV7-8 and TRBJ1-5; the D gene is possibly TRBD1 (5 bases). Trimming shortened V by 5 bases and J by 6 bases, and 11 bases separated the two germline ends. The length of the CDR3 is 13 residues. CDR1 and CDR2 (germline): SGHVS, FQNEAQ. This CDR3 is CASSPWGPQPQHF. The CDR3, as DNA: TGTGCCAGCAGCCCCTGGGGCCCTCAGCCCCAGCATTTT.

The CDR3 loop is CASSLAEDTANYGYTF. CDR3 nucleotide sequence: TGCGCCAGCAGCTTGGCCGAGGACACTGCGAACTATGGCTACACCTTC. The rearrangement joins TRBV5-1 to TRBJ1-2; the D gene is possibly TRBD1 (5 bases). Trimming took off 0 bases at V and 2 bases at J, with 14 bases between the two ends. The CDR3 extends over 16 amino acids. From germline, CDR1 is SGHRS and CDR2 YFSETQ.

The rearrangement links TRBV11-2 to TRBJ2-3; maybe TRBD2 (6 bases). This CDR3 has 14 amino acids. V lost 4 bases to trimming and J lost 3 bases, with 11 bases between them. Per the germline V gene, CDR1 is SGHAT and CDR2 is FQNNGV. The CDR3, as DNA: TGTGCCAGCAGCTCGGTGGGGGGTACAGATACGCAGTATTTT. Translation: CASSSVGGTDTQYF.

The chain combines TRBV5-1 with TRBJ2-7; 8 bases are a match to TRBD1. The CDR3 loop spans 15 amino acids. The germline gives CDR1 SGHRS, CDR2 YFSETQ. Trimming at V came to 5 bases and at J to 0 bases, leaving 7 bases not matched to a gene. The CDR3 DNA reads TGCGCCAGCAGACCGGGACAGGACCGCTCCTACGAGCAGTACTTC. This gives the protein CASRPGQDRSYEQYF.

V usage is TRBV28 and J usage is TRBJ1-5, with D uncertain. The CDR3 runs to 16 residues. Germline loops: CDR1 MDHEN, CDR2 SYDVKM. V was shortened by 6 bases and J by 0 bases, with 15 bases between the two germline ends. In DNA form, the CDR3 reads TGTGCCAGCAGCCCTAAAGAACCCGATAGCAATCAGCCCCAGCATTTT. Amino acid sequence: CASSPKEPDSNQPQHF.

The rearrangement joins TRBV4-2 to TRBJ2-2, with TRBD2 matching over 9 bases. Germline CDR1 and CDR2: LGHNA and YNFKEQ. This CDR3 comprises 18 residues. Unmatched junction bases numbered 13, after V lost 1 base and J lost 7 bases. CDR3 bases: TGTGCCAGCAGCCAAGTTGTGATTAGGACTAGCGAGCACGGGGAGCTGTTTTTT. Translating gives CASSQVVIRTSEHGELFF.

This rearrangement joins TRBV20-1 to TRBJ1-2; D is ambiguous. Germline V lookup: CDR1 DFQATT, CDR2 SNEGSKA (reference sequence). V was clipped by 6 bases and J by 14 bases, with 16 bases between them. The CDR3 sequence is 10 residues long. The CDR3 reads CSAAVPPITF. Here the CDR3 DNA reads TGCAGTGCGGCAGTACCTCCCATAACCTTC.

J is TRBJ2-2 and V is TRBV9; 12 positions agree with TRBD2. Germline CDR1 is SGDLS and CDR2 is YYNGEE. CDR3 length: 16 amino acids. Trimming cost V 1 base and J 8 bases; bases outside gene matches: 6. In DNA form, the CDR3 reads TGTGCCAGCAGCGTACCTAGCGGGAGGGCCCGTGGGGAGCTGTTTTTT. It translates to CASSVPSGRARGELFF.

The chain recombines TRBV6-2 or TRBV6-3 with TRBJ1-1; D remains ambiguous. Germline lookup yields CDR1 MNHEY and CDR2 SVGEGT. The CDR3 extends over 13 amino acids. Trimming pared 5 bases from V and 8 bases from J, leaving 15 bases between. CDR3 nucleotide sequence: TGTGCCAGCAGTCTCCACTCGGCAGGAGAAGCTTTCTTT. It yields the protein CASSLHSAGEAFF.

The J gene is TRBJ2-3, the V gene TRBV27; TRBD1 matches at 7 bases. Trimming at V came to 5 bases and at J to 4 bases, leaving 6 bases not matched to a gene. Looked up from germline, CDR1 is MNHEY and CDR2 is SMNVEV (reference sequence). This CDR3 contains 14 residues. The CDR3 bases are TGTGCCAGCAGTCCGCGACAGGGACCAGATACGCAGTATTTT. Protein sequence: CASSPRQGPDTQYF.

The rearrangement uses TRBV6-2 or TRBV6-3 and TRBJ1-4; D not resolved. The germline V gene has CDR1 MNHEY and CDR2 SVGEGT. V was cut by 2 bases and J by 5 bases, with 9 bases left in between. There are 14 residues in the CDR3. The CDR3 sequence is CASSYASTNEKLFF. For the CDR3, the DNA is TGTGCCAGCAGTTACGCGAGTACCAATGAAAAACTGTTTTTT.

The CDR3 sequence: CASARGNIQYF. In DNA, the CDR3 is TGCGCCAGCGCGCGGGGGAACATTCAGTACTTC. This chain uses TRBV5-1 with TRBJ2-4, with 7 bases aligning to TRBD2. Germline CDR1 is SGHRS and CDR2 is YFSETQ. The V and J ends lost 7 bases and 7 bases, in that order; junction bases with no gene match: 2. This CDR3 comprises 11 residues.

This chain links TRBV20-1 with TRBJ2-2; TRBD1 might be the D (6 bases). The germline V and J ends were trimmed by 3 bases and 4 bases, with 12 bases remaining between them. Looked up from germline, CDR1 is DFQATT and CDR2 is SNEGSKA (reference sequence). This CDR3 spans 14 amino acids. CDR3 bases: TGCAGTGCTAGTACACAGGGTGGCACCGGGGAGCTGTTTTTT. It encodes CSASTQGGTGELFF.

The chain carries TRBV5-6 and TRBJ2-6; possibly TRBD1 for D (5 bases). Germline assignment: CDR1 SGHDT and CDR2 YYEEEE. The CDR3 totals 16 residues. The germline V and J ends were trimmed by 2 bases and 0 bases, with 9 bases remaining between them. Written as DNA, the CDR3 is TGTGCCAGCAGCTTTCAGGGCTCCTCTGGGGCCAACGTCCTGACTTTC. It yields the protein CASSFQGSSGANVLTF.

The J gene is TRBJ2-7, the V gene TRBV7-8; TRBD1 might be the D (5 bases). Germline V gene lookup returns CDR1 SGHVS and CDR2 FQNEAQ. This CDR3 contains 14 residues. Trimming left V 4 bases short and J 6 bases short, with 16 bases between. The CDR3 is CASSSAGSSREQYV. The CDR3 DNA reads as TGTGCCAGCAGCTCCGCAGGGTCGTCACGCGAGCAGTACGTC.

This chain uses TRBV29-1 with TRBJ2-7, with TRBD1 as a possible D gene (6 bases). V was trimmed by 3 bases and J by 0 bases, leaving 15 bases between them. The length of the CDR3 is 15 residues. The V gene's germline CDR1 is SQVTM and CDR2 ANQGSEA. The CDR3: CSVESPGHSSYEQYF. CDR3 DNA sequence: TGCAGCGTTGAGAGTCCGGGACACAGCTCCTACGAGCAGTACTTC.

The CDR3 here is CASTSPLGTSKSHEQYV. Written as DNA, the CDR3 is TGTGCCAGCACCTCACCTCTGGGGACTAGTAAATCCCACGAGCAGTACGTC. The chain uses TRBV21-1 and TRBJ2-7; the D call TRBD2 from the table was never checked on the DNA. TRBV21-1 is assigned pseudogene status. This CDR3 has 17 residues.